This T cell receptor (beta chain) was recorded in a study of response to subunit inactivated influenza vaccine. TCRdb used MiXCR to reprocess the RT-PCR reads, holding one entry per CDR3 protein. The sample consists of around 530,000 distinct CDR3 sequences, approximately 15% of them appearing once. To note about this clonotype: Antigen: not known.

Overall study results and limits: The authors proposed limited new T cell recruitment per seasonal influenza vaccination.

V lost 7 bases and J 2 bases, leaving 16 bases between the germline ends. Germline V gene sequence: CDR1 MNHNS, CDR2 SASEGT. The CDR3 sequence is 15 residues long. This specimen consisted of CD4+ T cells sorted from PBMCs, obtained roughly 24 months after vaccination. V usage is TRBV6-1 and J usage is TRBJ2-3; D possibly corresponds to TRBD2 (5 bases). This TCR came from a man in his fifties or sixties who received an inactivated influenza vaccine. The DNA for the CDR3 is TGTGCCAGCACCCGGACTGCTTCTTTCACAGATACGCAGTATTTT. Translation gives CASTRTASFTDTQYF.